This passage covers 26 T cell receptor beta chains from one sample sequenced in a study of blood T cell repertoires in COVID-19. Here immunoSEQ multiplex PCR was the method, and the copy in TCRdb shows in-frame clones only, minus some. The sample records about 310,000 clones, about nine tenths being singletons. The sequencing input was PBMCs or T cells enriched from blood (not recorded which). These receptors were obtained from a man in his sixties who had recovered from COVID-19.

The rearrangement joins TRBV2 to TRBJ1-2, with 11 bases fitting TRBD1. V gave up 1 base and J gave up 6 bases; unmatched junction bases: 4. The CDR3 length is 15 residues. From germline, CDR1 is SNHLY and CDR2 FYNNEI. CDR3 residues: CASSEVRTGGDGYTF. DNA for the CDR3: TGTGCCAGCAGTGAAGTCCGGACAGGGGGCGATGGCTACACCTTC. The full variable domain, in which reference TRBV2 and TRBJ1-2 provide the parts outside the CDR3, is EPEVTQTPSHQVTQMGQEVILRCVPISNHLYFYWYRQILGQKVEFLVSFYNNEISEKSEIFDDQFSVERPDGSNFTLKIRSTKLEDSAMYFCASSEVRTGGDGYTFGSGTRLTVV.

This sequence joins TRBV6-5 and TRBJ2-7; 7 positions agree with TRBD1. The CDR3 sequence is 14 residues long. V gave up 4 bases and J gave up 6 bases; unmatched junction bases: 9. From germline, CDR1 is MNHEY and CDR2 SVGAGI. This CDR3 reads CASSSETGFREQYF. The CDR3, as DNA: TGTGCCAGCAGTTCTGAGACAGGGTTTCGCGAGCAGTACTTC.

The chain uses TRBV15 and TRBJ1-4, with D perhaps matching TRBD1 (5 bases). Germline-derived CDR1 and CDR2 are LNHNV and YYDKDF (reference sequence). The CDR3 spans 14 residues. The V end was cut by 6 bases, the J end by 5 bases, with 13 bases between. The CDR3 protein is CATRGGRVNEKLFF. The DNA for the CDR3 is TGTGCCACCAGGGGGGGACGGGTCAATGAAAAACTGTTTTTT. Looking up the rest from reference TRBV15 and TRBJ1-4 gives the full variable domain: DAMVIQNPRYQVTQFGKPVTLSCSQTLNHNVMYWYQQKSSQAPKLLFHYYDKDFNNEADTPDNFQSRRPNTSFCFLDIRSPGLGDTAMYLCATRGGRVNEKLFFGSGTQLSVL.

The V gene is TRBV11-3, the J gene TRBJ2-1, with D possibly TRBD1 on 6 matching bases. Germline values: CDR1 SGHNT, CDR2 YENEEA. The CDR3 is made up of 16 amino acids. V was trimmed by 5 bases and J by 0 bases, leaving 14 bases between them. In DNA, the CDR3 is TGTGCCAGCAGCCGCAGGGGTGGCGACTCCTACAATGAGCAGTTCTTC. Translated, it gives CASSRRGGDSYNEQFF.

The chain joins TRBV27 to TRBJ2-1; 10 bases agree with TRBD2. This CDR3 region has 15 residues. Germline V lookup: CDR1 MNHEY, CDR2 SMNVEV (reference sequence). V shed 5 bases and J 9 bases; nucleotides not matched to a gene: 10. In nucleotides, the CDR3 is TGTGCCAGCAGTATCCTAGCGGGAGTTAGCGGTGAGCAGTTCTTC. Translation gives CASSILAGVSGEQFF.

The chain links TRBV24-1 to TRBJ2-1, with 7 nucleotides matching TRBD1. J gave up 2 bases and V 2 bases, and 2 bases lay outside the gene matches. The CDR3 totals 15 residues. CDR1 KGHDR and CDR2 SFDVKD come from the germline V gene. The CDR3 bases are TGTGCCACCAGTGATTACAGGGGAGCCTACAATGAGCAGTTCTTC. Protein product: CATSDYRGAYNEQFF.

Regarding this clone: Additional DNA sequences in this sample encode the identical CDR3. The V call is TRBV28, the J call TRBJ1-2; 7 bases agree with TRBD1. J was trimmed by 5 bases and V by 6 bases; bases with no gene match: 3. The CDR3 runs to 12 residues. Germline CDR1 and CDR2: MDHEN and SYDVKM. The CDR3 DNA is TGTGCCAGCAGCAACAGGGGTTATGGCTACACCTTC. Protein sequence: CASSNRGYGYTF.

This clone was picked up a small number of times. V gene TRBV5-1 combines with J gene TRBJ1-1; no clear D. Germline-derived CDR1 and CDR2 are SGHRS and YFSETQ. Trimming shortened V by 4 bases and J by 0 bases, and 13 bases separated the two germline ends. The CDR3 covers 15 residues. The CDR3 sequence is CASSRRSQVNTEAFF. Here the CDR3 DNA reads TGCGCCAGCAGCAGGCGAAGCCAGGTGAACACTGAAGCTTTCTTT.

The gene calls are TRBV2 and TRBJ2-2, with TRBD2 matching 11 bases. The germline V gene encodes CDR1 SNHLY and CDR2 FYNNEI. The CDR3 length is 17 residues. The ends lost 5 bases at V and 4 bases at J; junction bases unmatched: 9. The CDR3 nucleotides are TGTGCCAGCAGTTTTAATAGCGGGAGGGCGGGCACCGGGGAGCTGTTTTTT. Its translation is CASSFNSGRAGTGELFF.

The chain employs TRBV9 and TRBJ1-3; possible D gene TRBD1, 6 bases. The CDR3 has 16 residues. The germline gives CDR1 SGDLS, CDR2 YYNGEE. V was cut by 2 bases and J by 0 bases, with 12 bases left in between. This CDR3 reads CASSVGGAHSGNTIYF. The CDR3, as DNA: TGTGCCAGCAGCGTGGGGGGGGCCCACTCTGGAAACACCATATATTTT.

The gene calls are TRBV7-9 and TRBJ2-1; D unclear. Per germline, CDR1 SEHNR and CDR2 FQNEAQ (reference sequence). This CDR3 has 15 amino acids. The V end was cut by 5 bases, the J end by 7 bases, with 18 bases between. This chain's CDR3 is CASSPRQTDGNEQFF. CDR3 DNA sequence: TGTGCCAGCAGCCCCCGTCAAACCGACGGGAATGAGCAGTTCTTC.

This rearrangement joins TRBV4-2 to TRBJ2-1; TRBD2 matches at 9 bases. CDR1 LGHNA and CDR2 YNFKEQ come from the germline V gene. J was trimmed by 2 bases and V by 4 bases; bases with no gene match: 9. This CDR3 is built from 17 residues. CDR3 sequence (DNA): TGTGCCAGCAGCCTTAGCACTAGCGGGTCGGCCTACAATGAGCAGTTCTTC. This encodes CASSLSTSGSAYNEQFF.

The chain links TRBV6-1 to TRBJ1-2, with TRBD1 matching over 7 bases. From germline, CDR1 is MNHNS and CDR2 SASEGT. CDR3 length: 14 amino acids. J was trimmed by 8 bases and V by 2 bases; bases with no gene match: 8. As DNA, the CDR3 is TGTGCCAGCAGTGAAAATCGGCAGGGGGGAGGCTACACCTTC. Residues: CASSENRQGGGYTF.

Only one count was recorded for this clone. The chain is built from TRBV5-6 and TRBJ1-4; 12 bases map to TRBD1. This CDR3 has 17 amino acids. Germline CDR1 and CDR2: SGHDT and YYEEEE. V lost 0 bases and J lost 8; bases outside the gene matches: 8. The CDR3: CASSLALGTGGREKLFF. The CDR3 bases are TGTGCCAGCAGCTTGGCCCTTGGGACAGGGGGCAGGGAAAAACTGTTTTTT. The whole variable domain, filled in from reference TRBV5-6 and TRBJ1-4, reads DAGVTQSPTHLIKTRGQQVTLRCSPKSGHDTVSWYQQALGQGPQFIFQYYEEEERQRGNFPDRFSGHQFPNYSSELNVNALLLGDSALYLCASSLALGTGGREKLFFGSGTQLSVL.

The genes are TRBV27 and TRBJ2-6; maybe TRBD1 (5 bases). The CDR3 runs 18 residues. The ends were cut back, 4 bases at V and 4 bases at J, with 20 bases in the middle. CDR1 MNHEY and CDR2 SMNVEV come from the germline V gene (reference sequence). The CDR3 nucleotides are TGTGCCAGCAGTTCGGTCCAGGGTAGGTTTTTCGGGGCCAACGTCCTGACTTTC. Translation gives CASSSVQGRFFGANVLTF.

The chain has TRBV15 and TRBJ2-7; the match to TRBD2 covers 14 bases. Germline V lookup: CDR1 LNHNV, CDR2 YYDKDF (reference sequence). The CDR3 loop spans 15 amino acids. V dropped 3 bases and J dropped 2; count of bases not matched to a gene: 0. The chain's CDR3 is CATSRGLAGAYEQYF. CDR3 nucleotides: TGTGCCACCAGCAGGGGACTAGCGGGGGCCTACGAGCAGTACTTC.

This sequence joins TRBV6-2 or TRBV6-3 and TRBJ1-5; 10 bases align to TRBD1. Germline trimming cut 5 bases from V and 5 bases from J; bases unmatched to any gene: 6. The CDR3 has 15 residues. Germline values: CDR1 MNHEY, CDR2 SVGEGT. As DNA, the CDR3 is TGTGCCAGCAGTCCAAGGGACAGGGGATATCAGCCCCAGCATTTT. Protein: CASSPRDRGYQPQHF.

The genes are TRBV10-3 and TRBJ2-1, with 9 bases identical to TRBD1. The CDR3 extends over 13 amino acids. Germline-derived CDR1 and CDR2 are ENHRY and SYGVKD. Germline trimming cut 7 bases from V and 8 bases from J; bases unmatched to any gene: 6. The CDR3 here is CAINPGQGDEQFF. CDR3 in DNA: TGTGCCATCAATCCGGGACAGGGCGATGAGCAGTTCTTC.

The rearrangement uses TRBV6-5 and TRBJ1-2; D unresolved. The V gene lost 7 bases and the J gene lost 4 bases, with 7 bases spanning the gap. CDR1 MNHEY and CDR2 SVGAGI come from the germline V gene. This CDR3 spans 11 amino acids. For the CDR3, the DNA is TGTGCCAGCACCCACGGCTATGGCTACACCTTC. Translation gives CASTHGYGYTF.

This clone has only one observation. This rearrangement joins TRBV4-1 to TRBJ1-5; no reliable D call. The V end was cut by 1 base, the J end by 6 bases, with 13 bases between. The germline CDR1 and CDR2 sequences are MGHRA and YSYEKL. This CDR3 is built from 15 residues. The DNA for the CDR3 is TGCGCCAGCAGCCAAGTAGCGAATGCGCGTCAGCCCCAGCATTTT. It specifies CASSQVANARQPQHF.

The gene calls are TRBV11-2 and TRBJ2-3; a possible D gene is TRBD1 (6 bases). Trimming cost V 3 bases and J 3 bases, with 10 bases left between them. The V gene's germline CDR1 is SGHAT and CDR2 FQNNGV. The CDR3 is 14 amino acids. CDR3 amino acids: CASSFNRETDTQYF. CDR3 DNA: TGTGCCAGCAGCTTTAACAGGGAAACAGATACGCAGTATTTT.

V is TRBV3-1 (or the pseudogene TRBV3-2) and J is TRBJ1-1; D gene ambiguous. The CDR3 length is 12 residues. Germline CDR1 reads LGHDT; CDR2 reads YNNKEL (reference sequence). Trimming removed 3 bases at V and 0 bases at J, with 2 bases between. CDR3 sequence (DNA): TGTGCCAGCAGCCACGTGAACACTGAAGCTTTCTTT. It codes for CASSHVNTEAFF.

The rearrangement joins TRBV18 to TRBJ1-3, with 9 bases aligning to TRBD1. With V trimmed by 5 bases and J by 7 bases, 12 bases remained unmatched. Germline CDR1 is KGHSH and CDR2 is LQKENI. The CDR3 consists of 16 residues. DNA of the CDR3: TGTGCCAGCTCATCCTCACCGGGACAGGGAAGGAACACCATATATTTT. This translates into CASSSSPGQGRNTIYF.

CDR3 DNA sequence: TGTGCCAGCAGACGTGACAGGGGCGCGGATCAGCCCCAGCATTTT. Translation gives CASRRDRGADQPQHF. The J gene is TRBJ1-5, the V gene TRBV6-5; TRBD1 matches 8 bases. This CDR3 is 15 amino acids long. Germline assignment: CDR1 MNHEY and CDR2 SVGAGI. The trim removed 6 bases at V and 5 bases at J, leaving 9 bases unmatched.

The chain carries TRBV7-3 and TRBJ2-1; a possible D gene is TRBD2 (6 bases). The CDR3 totals 14 residues. Germline V gives CDR1 SGHTA, CDR2 FQGTGA. Trimming removed 6 bases at V and 10 bases at J, with 19 bases between. CDR3 bases: TGTGCCAGCAGTCACGGGACTGATCAAGGCGAGCAGTTCTTC. This gives the protein CASSHGTDQGEQFF.

This sequence joins TRBV6-2 or TRBV6-3 and TRBJ2-3; D perhaps matches TRBD1 (5 bases). Trimming pared 2 bases from V and 0 bases from J, leaving 12 bases between. Germline V CDR1 and CDR2: MNHEY, SVGEGT. The CDR3 contains 16 residues. DNA of the CDR3: TGTGCCAGCAGTTACCGCCAGGGCACTAGCACAGATACGCAGTATTTT. It encodes CASSYRQGTSTDTQYF.